The entry below describes one TCR beta chain. The antigen remains unidentified. MiXCR, run by TCRdb on the reads, gives a single entry per CDR3 protein. The table lists roughly 500,000 distinct CDR3 sequences, around a third of them singletons, with 15% to 20% in the top ten. The sample originates from a study of T cell repertoires in cytomegalovirus infection. Overall study: An indication of both CMV infection and matching HLA type came from public TCR beta signatures. Study outcomes and limitations: Pooled public TCR beta family frequency picked out CMV carriers with the relevant HLA. Dominating the ex vivo response were TCR beta clonotypes that were CMV-specific and HLA-C-restricted.

Sequenced here: cultured PBMCs, sampled from culture after CMV antigen stimulation. The TCR originated in a human donor in good health (CMV status not recorded). Some clones in this sample may be carry-over from other donors' samples.

For the CDR3, the DNA is TGCGCCAGCTCCTCGACAGGGGAAGAGACCCAGTACTTC. Its translation is CASSSTGEETQYF. The chain couples TRBV5-1 to TRBJ2-5; the match to TRBD1 covers 8 bases. After removal of 7 bases from V and 3 bases from J, the junction contained 5 bases not matched to a gene. The CDR3 has 13 residues. From germline, CDR1 is SGHRS and CDR2 YFSETQ.